This T cell receptor beta chain was captured by sequencing in a study of cytomegalovirus exposure and HLA in healthy donors. Broader study findings: In terms of immune exposure information, only CMV serostatus was available. CMV antigen specificity of three CMV-associated chains was confirmed in vitro. A prior analysis recorded that most TCR beta V segments were productive about 87% or about 30% of the time. A later analysis found that most CMV-associated TCR beta chains appeared HLA-restricted.

Comments on this clone: Its target is not known.

The V gene's germline CDR1 is SGHRS and CDR2 YFSETQ. V gave up 4 bases and J gave up 8 bases; unmatched junction bases: 8. The CDR3 is 14 residues long. It was with 60 Vbeta and 13 Jbeta primers that the PCR ran. The repertoire was sequenced with immunoSEQ multiplex PCR; TCRdb's copy has only in-frame clones and lacks some. The sample has 55,000 to 80,000 clones, 65% to 90% seen once; the top ten hold around a tenth. V and J are TRBV5-1 and TRBJ2-1; 8 bases match TRBD1. This TCR was recovered from a female donor in good health and CMV-seronegative. The sample consisted of PBMCs. The CDR3 region is CASSPGGVIDEQFF. CDR3 in DNA: TGCGCCAGCAGCCCAGGGGGCGTAATCGATGAGCAGTTCTTC.